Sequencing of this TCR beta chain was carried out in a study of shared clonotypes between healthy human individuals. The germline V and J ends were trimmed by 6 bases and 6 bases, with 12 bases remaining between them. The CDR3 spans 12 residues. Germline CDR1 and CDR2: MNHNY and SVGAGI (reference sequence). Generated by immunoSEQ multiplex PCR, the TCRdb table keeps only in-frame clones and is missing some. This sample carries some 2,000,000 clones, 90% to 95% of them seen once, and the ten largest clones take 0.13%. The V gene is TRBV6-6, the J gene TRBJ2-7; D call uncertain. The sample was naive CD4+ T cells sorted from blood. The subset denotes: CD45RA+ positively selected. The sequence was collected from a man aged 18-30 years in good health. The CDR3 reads CASRTQPGEQYF. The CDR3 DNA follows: TGTGCCAGCAGGACCCAACCCGGCGAGCAGTACTTC.